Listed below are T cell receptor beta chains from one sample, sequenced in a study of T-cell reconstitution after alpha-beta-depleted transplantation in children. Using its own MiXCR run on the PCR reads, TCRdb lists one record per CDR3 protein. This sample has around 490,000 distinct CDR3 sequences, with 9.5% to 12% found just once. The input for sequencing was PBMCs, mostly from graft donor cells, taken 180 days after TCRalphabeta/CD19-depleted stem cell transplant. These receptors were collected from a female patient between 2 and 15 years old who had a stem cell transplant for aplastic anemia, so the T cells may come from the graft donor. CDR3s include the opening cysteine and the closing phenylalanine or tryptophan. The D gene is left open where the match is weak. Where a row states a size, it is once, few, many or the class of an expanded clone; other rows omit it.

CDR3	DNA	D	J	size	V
CASRTGTVTSYEQYF	TGTGCCAGCAGGACCGGGACAGTTACCTCCTACGAGCAGTACTTC	TRBD1	TRBJ2-7	few	TRBV28
CSVEDQGGIVYGYTF	TGCAGCGTTGAAGATCAAGGGGGGATCGTTTATGGCTACACCTTC	-	TRBJ1-2	few	TRBV29-1
CASSHLIWEMNTGELFF	TGTGCCAGCAGCCACTTGATCTGGGAGATGAACACCGGGGAGCTGTTTTTT	-	TRBJ2-2	-	TRBV6-1
CSARVKSTAGANVLTF	TGCAGTGCTAGAGTTAAATCGACAGCGGGGGCCAACGTCCTGACTTTC	-	TRBJ2-6	-	TRBV20-1
CASSEGQHYGYTF	TGTGCCAGCAGCGAGGGACAGCACTATGGCTACACCTTC	TRBD1	TRBJ1-2	-	TRBV12-3/TRBV12-4
CASSLFPLAGNIQYF	TGTGCCAGCAGCTTATTCCCACTAGCGGGTAACATTCAGTACTTC	TRBD2	TRBJ2-4	few	TRBV7-2
CATSSGQSNQPQHF	TGTGCCACCAGCAGCGGACAGAGCAATCAGCCCCAGCATTTT	-	TRBJ1-5	many	TRBV15
CSARGGVYNSPLHF	TGCAGTGCCCGCGGCGGGGTCTATAATTCACCCCTCCACTTT	-	TRBJ1-6	-	TRBV20-1
CATSLGASSGSINEQFF	TGTGCCACCAGCTTAGGCGCTTCTAGCGGGAGCATCAATGAGCAGTTCTTC	TRBD2	TRBJ2-1	-	TRBV7-2
CSANSGTSGRNNEQFF	TGCAGTGCAAACTCCGGGACTAGCGGGAGGAACAATGAGCAGTTCTTC	TRBD2	TRBJ2-1	-	TRBV20-1
CSARDARTATDTQYF	TGCAGTGCTAGAGATGCTCGGACAGCCACAGATACGCAGTATTTT	-	TRBJ2-3	-	TRBV20-1
CASSVGQGSSDTQYF	TGCGCCAGCAGCGTTGGACAGGGGAGTTCAGATACGCAGTATTTT	TRBD1	TRBJ2-3	-	TRBV5-1
CASSMGRPLLGAEAFF	TGTGCCAGTAGTATGGGTCGACCGCTCCTCGGTGCTGAAGCTTTCTTT	-	TRBJ1-1	-	TRBV19
CASSLVKGPSRETQYF	TGTGCCAGCAGCTTGGTTAAAGGACCCTCACGAGAGACCCAGTACTTC	-	TRBJ2-5	-	TRBV5-6
CASSPRRVGLRNEKLFF	TGTGCCAGCAGTCCGCGGAGGGTGGGACTCCGAAATGAAAAACTGTTTTTT	-	TRBJ1-4	-	TRBV6-1
CAISQQRQTYSNQPQHF	TGTGCCATCTCCCAACAAAGACAGACATATAGCAATCAGCCCCAGCATTTT	-	TRBJ1-5	-	TRBV18
CSARDLAGGLYEQYF	TGCAGTGCTAGAGATCTAGCGGGAGGACTCTACGAGCAGTACTTC	TRBD2	TRBJ2-7	few	TRBV20-1
CASSARSSSTDTQYF	TGTGCCAGCAGCGCCCGTTCGTCTTCCACAGATACGCAGTATTTT	-	TRBJ2-3	-	TRBV13
CSATRGRLVGYNEQFF	TGCAGTGCTACTCGCGGGAGACTCGTAGGGTACAATGAGCAGTTCTTC	TRBD2	TRBJ2-1	many	TRBV20-1
CASSAGSNQPQHF	TGTGCCAGCAGTGCCGGGAGCAATCAGCCCCAGCATTTT	-	TRBJ1-5	many	TRBV25-1
CASSPFSGPTPDNSPLHF	TGTGCCAGCAGCCCTTTCTCGGGCCCTACACCGGATAATTCACCCCTCCACTTT	-	TRBJ1-6	-	TRBV11-2
CASSARDEQYF	TGTGCCAGCAGCGCTAGGGACGAGCAGTACTTC	-	TRBJ2-7	-	TRBV7-8
CSAPRRENTEAFF	TGCAGTGCTCCTAGGCGGGAGAACACTGAAGCTTTCTTT	-	TRBJ1-1	many	TRBV20-1
CASSPGHSNTGELFF	TGTGCCAGCAGTCCGGGACATTCGAACACCGGGGAGCTGTTTTTT	-	TRBJ2-2	few	TRBV28
CASSQQSSGNPTDTQYF	TGTGCCAGCAGCCAGCAGTCTAGCGGAAACCCCACAGATACGCAGTATTTT	TRBD2	TRBJ2-3	-	TRBV6-1
CASRTTGRSSPLHF	TGTGCCAGCAGAACGACAGGCCGGAGTTCACCCCTCCACTTT	-	TRBJ1-6	many	TRBV28
CASSPEIGSNDEQYF	TGTGCCAGCTCACCAGAGATCGGGAGTAATGACGAGCAGTACTTC	-	TRBJ2-7	-	TRBV18
CASSQGKNKRGTQYF	TGTGCCAGCAGCCAAGGAAAAAACAAACGGGGGACCCAGTACTTC	-	TRBJ2-5	few	TRBV14
CASSPPRGEADQETQYF	TGTGCCAGCAGTCCACCTAGGGGGGAGGCGGACCAAGAGACCCAGTACTTC	-	TRBJ2-5	few	TRBV12-3/TRBV12-4
CATSRGTPTNEQFF	TGTGCCACCAGCAGAGGTACCCCGACAAATGAGCAGTTCTTC	-	TRBJ2-1	-	TRBV15
CASSLSGFGVNTEAFF	TGTGCCAGCAGCTTATCAGGGTTTGGAGTGAACACTGAAGCTTTCTTT	-	TRBJ1-1	-	TRBV7-8
CASSFSAWAVGPLHF	TGTGCCAGCAGTTTCTCCGCCTGGGCCGTCGGACCCCTCCACTTT	-	TRBJ1-6	few	TRBV12-3/TRBV12-4
CASSLVGLAGVGHNEQFF	TGTGCCAGCAGCTTGGTTGGACTAGCGGGTGTTGGCCACAATGAGCAGTTCTTC	TRBD2	TRBJ2-1	-	TRBV5-6
CASSQARGVMGGPPYEQYF	TGCGCCAGCAGCCAAGCCCGGGGCGTGATGGGGGGCCCCCCCTACGAGCAGTACTTC	-	TRBJ2-7	-	TRBV4-3
CSARSEKLFF	TGCAGTGCTCGATCTGAAAAACTGTTTTTT	-	TRBJ1-4	few	TRBV20-1
CASSPTSGTGYNEQFF	TGTGCCAGCAGCCCTACCAGCGGGACGGGTTACAATGAGCAGTTCTTC	TRBD2	TRBJ2-1	-	TRBV7-2
CASSGSTYNEQFF	TGTGCCAGCAGCGGATCTACGTACAATGAGCAGTTCTTC	-	TRBJ2-1	-	TRBV7-2
CASTSAPWTGETQYF	TGTGCCAGCACTTCAGCTCCATGGACGGGTGAGACCCAGTACTTC	-	TRBJ2-5	-	TRBV6-9
CASSESSGTSSLYTQYF	TGCGCCAGCAGTGAGTCCAGCGGGACGTCTTCATTATATACGCAGTATTTT	TRBD2	TRBJ2-3	-	TRBV10-1
CASSFWGREETQYF	TGTGCCAGCAGTTTCTGGGGGAGGGAAGAGACCCAGTACTTC	TRBD2	TRBJ2-5	-	TRBV12-3/TRBV12-4
CASSRSGGNTEAFF	TGTGCCAGCAGCCGCTCCGGGGGGAACACTGAAGCTTTCTTT	-	TRBJ1-1	-	TRBV3-1
CASSRDSLNYGYTF	TGTGCCAGCAGCCGGGACAGCCTCAACTATGGCTACACCTTC	TRBD1	TRBJ1-2	many	TRBV12-3/TRBV12-4